What follows describes a single TCR beta chain. What antigen it recognizes has not been identified. No base quality information exists; no much larger clone differs at one position. In total, approximately 690 healthy bone marrow donors made up the cohort. At the time of sampling, all cohort members were nominally healthy, though unrecorded immune exposures were likely present. The donor was CMV seropositive and was included in the group of approximately 310 seropositive cohort members. Every donor gave a peripheral blood sample, and the peripheral blood mononuclear cells from that sample were used for TCR beta sequencing. Genomic DNA was extracted from the blood cell samples with the Qiagen DNeasy Blood Extraction Kit. This sample was taken from a study of cytomegalovirus exposure and HLA in healthy donors (dated by TCRdb to 2017 to 2019). Background for the entire study: An earlier analysis of fewer than 750 of the donors reported 276 Gb of sequence data and 117 million unique TCR beta sequences obtained from approximately 180 million T cells. An early release covering 550 to 650 HLA-typed donors comprised roughly 300 gigabases of sequencing data and about 90 million unique TCR sequences. Among the roughly 370 genotyped donors, around 81% belonged to the genetic ancestry cluster associated with self-reported Caucasian donors. The aim of the study was to test whether cataloging public T cell receptors could identify signatures of past pathogen exposure. The T cell repertoires of some 670 subjects were profiled by immunosequencing and related to cytomegalovirus serostatus. A separate validation cohort of more than 100 different subjects was used in addition to the 666-subject first cohort. To predict cytomegalovirus infection status, the study brought together high-throughput TCR immunosequencing, statistical association of individual TCRs with disease status, and machine learning. A later analysis re-analyzed previously published TCR beta repertoires from roughly 690 donors and added high-resolution HLA genotyping to study TCR occurrence patterns. The later analysis used no new phenotypic data to find candidate immune exposures, relying instead on TCR beta sequences and their occurrence across donors. An earlier analysis of 587 of the donors used high-throughput TCR beta sequencing to judge whether each TCR beta V gene segment behaved as functional or pseudogenic. Donor age, sex, ethnicity and CMV serostatus were collected together with the repertoire data. A later genetic analysis took genome-wide SNP genotypes for about three fifths of the 666 donors and used that subset as a discovery cohort. All discovery cohort repertoires had been generated on a single sequencing platform. HLA typing included class I and class II loci at four-digit resolution. Typing coverage differed by locus: A, B, C, DRB1 and DQB1 were typed in roughly 629-630 donors, DQA1 in about 560, DPA1 in 606, and DPB1 in about 450. Four or five DR-DQ haplotypes were handled as single units for association and clustering, since linkage in the cohort was strong. On average, roughly 250,000 unique TCR beta nucleotide sequences were sequenced per donor among several hundred genotyped donors of the cohort, with approximately 18% of those sequences being non-productive.

Study-wide findings and limitations: The study gave a list of 150 to 200 TCR beta chains associated with cytomegalovirus. Some 15 rarely observed V segments, including chromosome 9 orphons, were excluded from the earlier analysis of approximately 500 of the donors because counts were too low. Several of the top co-occurrence clusters appeared to be linked to parvovirus B19, influenza, CMV and Epstein-Barr virus, according to a later analysis. In vitro tests confirmed that three of the cytomegalovirus-associated TCR beta chains recognize cytomegalovirus antigens. In a later analysis, some 18,000 TCR beta sequences were associated with specific HLA alleles at a false discovery rate of 0.05. Because HLA typing was missing for some donors at each locus, association tests included only the typed subset. A cluster of highly shared sequence variants was judged likely to represent a technical artifact of the sequencing pipeline. While some public TCRs were present in many individuals, most TCR sequences turned up only very rarely across donors. Some IMGT-functional V segments, including TRBV6-2 and TRBV6-3, could not be told apart with the 87-base-pair reads, so those segments were excluded. In both the original and validation cohorts, the classifier was reported to diagnose cytomegalovirus status with high specificity and sensitivity. This cohort had only TCR beta chains sequenced, and the lack of alpha or paired-chain data limited which features could be detected. According to a later analysis, most CMV-associated TCR beta chains appeared to be HLA-restricted, and the HLA associations seemed to be driven largely by CMV exposure. A further reported finding was that TCR beta sequences accurately predicted the HLA-A and HLA-B alleles for most subjects in the first cohort. Presence/absence analyses assumed roughly uniform sequencing depth across donors, an assumption that may not hold. According to the authors, the approach could potentially be generalized to other disease states and immunological phenotypes. A later analysis found that TCR association rates varied across HLA loci, with DRB1 alleles showing the most associated TCRs and HLA-C alleles the fewest. The only immune exposure information available for the cohort was CMV serostatus. Linkage disequilibrium might explain the correlated functional status among segregating V segments, but an unknown experimental factor could not be ruled out. Assigning TCR associations to individual alleles was difficult when HLA alleles, especially DR and DQ, strongly co-occurred. A later analysis found that HLA-associated TCR beta chains were more clonally expanded and had lower generation probabilities than equally common non-associated chains. According to a later genetic analysis, donors in an Asian-associated ancestry cluster had fewer N-insertions in productive TCRs than the approximately 690-donor mean. An association between a missense DCLRE1C variant and V-gene and J-gene trimming of TCR beta chains was found in a later genetic analysis and replicated in an independent cohort. Broadly in line with IMGT annotations, most TCR beta V segments showed up in productive rearrangements about 90% or about 30% of the time in an earlier analysis of under 700 of the donors.

The CDR3 runs 15 amino acids, cysteine and phenylalanine included. Only the CDR3 part of the read is kept: 45 bases, read in frame from the first base. The germline ends are 13 bases apart after V is trimmed by 6 bases and J by 1 base. The CDR1 and CDR2 encoded by the germline V gene (reference sequence) are MNHEY and SMNVEV. Library preparation used the immunoSEQ multiplex PCR assay. For the multiplex PCR, a mixture combining 60 forward primers for TCR Vbeta segments and 13 reverse primers for TCR Jbeta segments was used. The CDR3 region of rearranged TCR beta genes was amplified from genomic DNA by a multiplex PCR assay. On the Illumina HiSeq System, the amplified TCR beta libraries were sequenced as 87-base-pair reads. For the original study's pipeline: A later analysis tallied roughly 78 million unique TCR beta chains across the 666 repertoires, and around 9.9 million of those chains were shared by two or more donors. A nearest-neighbor algorithm error-corrected the raw reads and collapsed the reads into unique sequences, merging closely related sequences to remove PCR and sequencing errors. Alignment of CDR3 sequences to IMGT reference sequences was used to assign V, D and J gene segments. For a sequence to be retained, a match of at least six nucleotides to both a V gene segment and a J gene segment was required. Rearrangements were classified as productive when the CDR3 lacked stop codons and remained in frame with V and J, and all other rearrangements were classified as non-productive. Following IMGT convention, CDR3 was defined as the stretch from the second conserved V-encoded cysteine to the conserved J-encoded phenylalanine. The earlier analysis of about 590 of the donors excluded sequences that lacked an unambiguous match to a single V gene segment. An earlier analysis of a few hundred of the donors called V segments functional above 56.7% productive rearrangements and segregating when the between-donor standard deviation exceeded 5%. A statistical classification framework was built to diagnose cytomegalovirus status from the catalog of TCR beta chain sequences. In a later analysis, V and J genes were assigned by comparing TCR nucleotide sequences against IMGT/GENE-DB human TR gene sequences. In a later analysis, CDR3 sequences and most-parsimonious VDJ recombination scenarios were assigned using the TCRdist pipeline. In a later analysis, every TCR beta chain was defined by the combination of its CDR3 amino acid sequence and its V-gene family, and reads without a unique V-gene family were dropped. A later analysis removed several hundred highly shared, low-generation-probability nucleotide sequences to deal with suspected cross-contamination and a sequencing artifact. In a later analysis, a clonal expansion index for each public chain was calculated from normalized within-repertoire ranks of inferred template counts. Generation probabilities in a later analysis came from a VDJ recombination model fitted to out-of-frame rearrangements, and those results were checked against IGoR. In a later analysis, TCR-TCR, TCR-HLA and TCR-CMV co-occurrence was scored with hypergeometric tests, and a repertoire-size bias correction was applied to TCR pairs. To estimate false discovery rates, a later analysis permuted the HLA or CMV assignments 20 times. A later analysis grouped co-occurring TCRs with DBSCAN, adding TCRdist sequence similarity when clustering within HLA-allele-positive subsets. Co-occurrence clustering excluded repertoires with fewer than 30,000 or more than 120,000 public chains, plus five with anomalous nucleotide sharing. The immuneACCESS repertoire file appears here via TCRdb, limited to in-frame rearrangements. These files lack a portion of the clones; in checked studies, under half of the deficit traces to unresolved V genes, and the cause of the others is not known. V and J calls and clone size come straight from that table; D and trimming were deduced from the DNA. This sample gives around 150,000 clones in total; 70% to 85% of them show up just once. The ten largest clones capture more than 4% of the sample.

The sequence came from a man in his forties in good health and CMV-seropositive. The receptor chain draws on TRBV27 and TRBJ1-5; D gene: possibly TRBD1, on 5 matching bases. Sequencing was carried out using PBMCs. In nucleotide form, the sequence is TGTGCCAGCAGACAGATTGGGGGGAGCAATCAGCCCCAGCATTTT. Translation gives CASRQIGGSNQPQHF.